These 28 T cell receptor beta chains were all obtained from the same sample, sequenced in a study of T-cell memory formation after mild COVID-19. TCRdb reprocessed the 5' RACE reads with MiXCR, giving one entry per CDR3 protein. This table has roughly 190,000 distinct CDR3 sequences, under 30% appearing once. Material: PBMCs or a T cell subset sorted from them (not recorded which). The receptors stem from an adult woman who had mild COVID-19 (a few samples of this study predate the infection). Cell type and time point are not known.

The V call is TRBV9, the J call TRBJ2-2; 7 bases line up with TRBD2. Germline CDR1 and CDR2: SGDLS and YYNGEE. Losses at the gene ends were 7 bases for V and 0 bases for J; bases not matched to a gene: 0. The CDR3 is 13 residues long. The CDR3 DNA follows: TGTGCCAGCGGACTAGCGAACACCGGGGAGCTGTTTTTT. Its protein is CASGLANTGELFF.

The chain recombines TRBV30 with TRBJ2-3, with TRBD1 identical over 7 bases. Trimming removed 0 bases from V and 2 bases from J; junction bases left unmatched: 2. Germline CDR1 is GTSNPN and CDR2 is SVGIG (reference sequence). The CDR3 length is 14 residues. For the CDR3, the DNA is TGTGCCTGGAGTGTAGGGACAGACACAGATACGCAGTATTTT. Protein product: CAWSVGTDTDTQYF.

V gene TRBV5-1 combines with J gene TRBJ2-5; D is undetermined. CDR1 is SGHRS, CDR2 YFSETQ, per germline. V lost 3 bases and J lost 5, with 8 bases in between. This CDR3 contains 12 residues. The CDR3: CASSYGSETQYF. The CDR3 nucleotides read TGCGCCAGCAGCTACGGTTCCGAGACCCAGTACTTC. Full variable domain (remainder filled in from reference TRBV5-1 and TRBJ2-5): KAGVTQTPRYLIKTRGQQVTLSCSPISGHRSVSWYQQTPGQGLQFLFEYFSETQRNKGNFPGRFSGRQFSNSRSEMNVSTLELGDSALYLCASSYGSETQYFGPGTRLLVL.

This clonotype was observed a handful of times. The rearrangement joins TRBV9 to TRBJ2-7; TRBD2 matches 7 bases. The V gene's germline CDR1 is SGDLS and CDR2 YYNGEE. J gave up 4 bases and V 0 bases, and 4 bases lay outside the gene matches. This CDR3 has 14 residues. The CDR3, as DNA: TGTGCCAGCAGCGTAGGACTAGCCCGTTACGAGCAGTACTTC. Translated, it gives CASSVGLARYEQYF.

The chain uses TRBV24-1 and TRBJ2-7, with TRBD2 identical over 7 bases. The CDR3 sequence is 15 residues long. Germline CDR1 and CDR2: KGHDR and SFDVKD. After removal of 4 bases from V and 2 bases from J, the junction contained 7 bases not matched to a gene. The CDR3 protein is CATSDAASGTYEQYF. Written as DNA, the CDR3 is TGTGCCACCAGTGACGCTGCTAGCGGAACCTACGAGCAGTACTTC.

This clonotype was seen just once. The gene calls are TRBV4-1 and TRBJ2-7; D assignment may be TRBD1 or TRBD2 (5 bases each). From germline, CDR1 is MGHRA and CDR2 YSYEKL. Trimming took off 3 bases at V and 0 bases at J, with 9 bases between the two ends. The CDR3 has 14 residues. DNA for the CDR3: TGCGCCAGCAGCCAGGGACCGGGCTCCTACGAGCAGTACTTC. Its protein product is CASSQGPGSYEQYF.

This chain links TRBV10-3 with TRBJ2-3, with TRBD2 matching over 8 bases. The CDR3 length is 15 residues. The V gene's germline CDR1 is ENHRY and CDR2 SYGVKD. Germline trimming cut 4 bases from V and 4 bases from J; bases unmatched to any gene: 7. The chain's CDR3 is CAISGTSTPPDTQYF. CDR3 bases: TGTGCCATCAGTGGGACTAGCACCCCCCCAGATACGCAGTATTTT.

This rearrangement joins TRBV5-6 to TRBJ2-5; D is ambiguous. The germline V and J ends were trimmed by 1 base and 2 bases, with 6 bases remaining between them. Germline assignment: CDR1 SGHDT and CDR2 YYEEEE. The CDR3 consists of 13 residues. CDR3 loop: CASSLSVQETQYF. The CDR3 DNA is TGTGCCAGCAGCTTGTCCGTTCAAGAGACCCAGTACTTC.

This clonotype was counted a few times. V and J are TRBV29-1 and TRBJ2-3; D is uncertain. The germline CDR1 and CDR2 sequences are SQVTM and ANQGSEA. CDR3 length equals 12 residues. V was cut by 0 bases and J by 2 bases, with 3 bases left in between. The DNA of the CDR3 is TGCAGCGTTGAAGAGATCACAGATACGCAGTATTTT. This codes for CSVEEITDTQYF.

This clonotype was counted a few times. The genes are TRBV7-3 and TRBJ2-1, with 9 nucleotides matching TRBD1. The CDR3 loop spans 15 amino acids. The V segment lost 6 bases and the J segment 5 bases; nucleotides outside the gene matches: 8. The germline V gene has CDR1 SGHTA and CDR2 FQGTGA. CDR3: CASRPTGGPHNEQFF. The CDR3 nucleotides are TGTGCCAGCAGGCCGACAGGGGGTCCCCACAATGAGCAGTTCTTC.

This clonotype has a handful of counts. The chain has TRBV18 and TRBJ2-7; 9 bases fit TRBD2. CDR1 KGHSH and CDR2 LQKENI come from the germline V gene. The CDR3 is 14 residues long. Trimming took 1 base from V and 7 from J; bases not matched to a gene: 5. Written as DNA, the CDR3 is TGTGCCAGCTCACCACGAGCGGGAGGTATTGAGCAGTACTTC. This encodes CASSPRAGGIEQYF.

This clonotype turned up a few times. This chain connects TRBV12-3 or TRBV12-4 to TRBJ1-1; D not resolved. There are 13 residues in the CDR3. V was cut by 2 bases and J by 6 bases, with 10 bases left in between. CDR3: CASSLFGVPEAFF. The CDR3, as DNA: TGTGCCAGCAGTTTATTCGGGGTCCCTGAAGCTTTCTTT.

This clonotype was seen only a few times. A much larger clone is a single base away; this may be a read error. The V gene is TRBV28, the J gene TRBJ2-7, with unresolved D. There are 11 residues in the CDR3. Looked up from germline, CDR1 is MDHEN and CDR2 is SYDVKM. Trimming pared 4 bases from V and 1 base from J, leaving 2 bases between. CDR3 region: CASSWSYEQYF. In DNA form, the CDR3 reads TGTGCCAGCAGTTGGTCCTACGAGCAGTACTTC.

This clonotype was counted only a few times. The chain couples TRBV9 to TRBJ1-5; D unresolved. The ends were cut back, 2 bases at V and 5 bases at J, with 11 bases in the middle. CDR3 length equals 14 residues. Germline values: CDR1 SGDLS, CDR2 YYNGEE. In nucleotides, the CDR3 is TGTGCCAGCAGCGTGACTCCAATAGATCAGCCCCAGCATTTT. It encodes CASSVTPIDQPQHF. Full variable domain (rest looked up from reference TRBV9 and TRBJ1-5): DSGVTQTPKHLITATGQRVTLRCSPRSGDLSVYWYQQSLDQGLQFLIQYYNGEERAKGNILERFSAQQFPDLHSELNLSSLELGDSALYFCASSVTPIDQPQHFGDGTRLSIL.

The chain joins TRBV29-1 to TRBJ2-1; weak D call: TRBD2 (6 bases). This CDR3 has 13 residues. Germline values: CDR1 SQVTM, CDR2 ANQGSEA. V lost 7 bases and J lost 1, with 11 bases in between. This CDR3 reads CSAGGVSYNEQFF. The CDR3 nucleotides are TGCAGCGCCGGGGGAGTATCCTACAATGAGCAGTTCTTC.

This clonotype occurred a few times. The chain uses TRBV24-1 and TRBJ2-1, with TRBD1 matching over 9 bases. This CDR3 is built from 16 residues. Germline V gene lookup returns CDR1 KGHDR and CDR2 SFDVKD. After removal of 4 bases from V and 6 bases from J, the junction contained 9 bases not matched to a gene. The DNA for the CDR3 is TGTGCCACCAGTGAAATGGGACAGGGAAGGGCCAATGAGCAGTTCTTC. It translates to CATSEMGQGRANEQFF.

The chain's CDR3 is CSVARGGQTEAFF. As DNA, the CDR3 is TGCAGCGTCGCGCGGGGGGGGCAAACTGAAGCTTTCTTT. The rearrangement uses TRBV29-1 and TRBJ1-1; a weak D match, TRBD1 (6 bases). The V end was cut by 6 bases, the J end by 5 bases, with 16 bases between. The CDR3 is 13 residues long. From germline, CDR1 is SQVTM and CDR2 ANQGSEA.

This clonotype occurred a few times. The rearrangement uses TRBV24-1 and TRBJ1-2; D not resolved. The CDR3 loop spans 17 amino acids. The germline CDR1 and CDR2 sequences are KGHDR and SFDVKD. Between the trimmed V and J ends, which lost 4 bases and 0 bases, there was a span of 17 bases. The CDR3 DNA reads as TGTGCCACCAGTGACCCCCTACGGACGGGAGCTAACTATGGCTACACCTTC. It is translated as CATSDPLRTGANYGYTF.

This clonotype was observed a handful of times. The chain combines TRBV20-1 with TRBJ2-1; 12 bases match TRBD2. This CDR3 contains 14 residues. The germline gives CDR1 DFQATT, CDR2 SNEGSKA (reference sequence). V lost 5 bases and J lost 7; bases outside the gene matches: 6. Written as DNA, the CDR3 is TGCAGTGCTGACGGGACTAGCGGGTCAAATGAGCAGTTCTTC. It specifies CSADGTSGSNEQFF.

The V and J genes are TRBV7-2 and TRBJ2-2; no definite D call. This CDR3 has 13 residues. Trimming stripped 5 bases from V and 7 bases from J, with 11 bases between. CDR1 and CDR2 from the germline V gene are SGHTA and FQGNSA. Here the CDR3 DNA reads TGTGCCAGCAGCACCGCTTGGGGCGGGGAGCTGTTTTTT. Translating gives CASSTAWGGELFF.

This clonotype occurred once. V is TRBV20-1 and J is TRBJ2-5; D uncertain. Looked up from germline, CDR1 is DFQATT and CDR2 is SNEGSKA (reference sequence). V gave up 3 bases and J gave up 1 base, with 6 bases separating them. This CDR3 is built from 12 residues. In DNA, the CDR3 is TGCAGTGCTAGCGCCTTCCAAGAGACCCAGTACTTC. It yields the protein CSASAFQETQYF.

The chain couples TRBV5-1 to TRBJ2-7; 9 bases are shared with TRBD1. The CDR3 loop spans 13 amino acids. The J segment lost 7 bases and the V segment lost 0 bases, leaving 2 bases of the junction unmatched. The germline V gene has CDR1 SGHRS and CDR2 YFSETQ. The CDR3 bases are TGCGCCAGCAGCTTGGGGGACAGGGATGAGCAGTACTTC. As protein: CASSLGDRDEQYF.

This rearrangement joins TRBV29-1 to TRBJ2-1, with TRBD2 matching over 7 bases. The CDR3 is made up of 14 amino acids. The germline V gene encodes CDR1 SQVTM and CDR2 ANQGSEA. Trimming removed 6 bases from V and 3 bases from J; junction bases left unmatched: 8. The CDR3 sequence: CSVAASGYYNEQFF. The CDR3, as DNA: TGCAGCGTGGCGGCTAGCGGTTACTACAATGAGCAGTTCTTC.

V gene TRBV7-2 combines with J gene TRBJ2-4; 9 bases are shared with TRBD2. The V gene end was trimmed by 6 bases and the J gene end by 5 bases; junction bases not matched to a gene: 8. The germline V gene encodes CDR1 SGHTA and CDR2 FQGNSA. The CDR3 consists of 15 residues. DNA of the CDR3: TGTGCCAGCAGTCCTCGACTAGCGGACCAAAACATTCAGTACTTC. This encodes CASSPRLADQNIQYF. The variable domain in full, completed from reference TRBV7-2 and TRBJ2-4, reads GAGVSQSPSNKVTEKGKDVELRCDPISGHTALYWYRQSLGQGLEFLIYFQGNSAPDKSGLPSDRFSAERTGGSVSTLTIQRTQQEDSAVYLCASSPRLADQNIQYFGAGTRLSVL.

The sample holds a few counts of this clonotype. This chain connects TRBV7-3 to TRBJ2-3; D remains ambiguous. Trimming removed 3 bases from V and 4 bases from J, with 5 bases in between. This CDR3 contains 12 residues. Germline CDR1 SGHTA, CDR2 FQGTGA. The CDR3, as DNA: TGTGCCAGCAGCTTGGATCCAGATACGCAGTATTTT. It is translated as CASSLDPDTQYF.

This clonotype has a count of ten or more. The chain uses TRBV7-3 and TRBJ2-1; tentatively, D is TRBD1 (5 bases). Trimming pared 6 bases from V and 5 bases from J, leaving 11 bases between. This CDR3 spans 13 amino acids. Germline V gene lookup returns CDR1 SGHTA and CDR2 FQGTGA. The CDR3 reads CASSPDNHNEQFF. The CDR3 region has the DNA TGTGCCAGCAGTCCGGACAACCACAATGAGCAGTTCTTC.

This clonotype was counted a few times. The genes are TRBV6-5 and TRBJ2-1; 10 bases are a match to TRBD2. Trimming took 6 bases from V and 7 from J; bases not matched to a gene: 9. Per the germline V gene, CDR1 is MNHEY and CDR2 is SVGAGI. The CDR3 has 15 residues. The CDR3 loop is CASRKLAGVMNEQFF. The CDR3 DNA reads TGTGCCAGCAGGAAGCTAGCGGGGGTAATGAATGAGCAGTTCTTC.

This clonotype was counted only a few times. The chain couples TRBV7-9 to TRBJ2-3; D unclear. The germline V gene encodes CDR1 SEHNR and CDR2 FQNEAQ (reference sequence). CDR3 length: 13 residues. V was pared by 8 bases and J by 6 bases, with 15 bases between. This CDR3 reads CASAARAVDTQYF. The CDR3 bases are TGTGCCAGCGCCGCCCGGGCGGTGGATACGCAGTATTTT.